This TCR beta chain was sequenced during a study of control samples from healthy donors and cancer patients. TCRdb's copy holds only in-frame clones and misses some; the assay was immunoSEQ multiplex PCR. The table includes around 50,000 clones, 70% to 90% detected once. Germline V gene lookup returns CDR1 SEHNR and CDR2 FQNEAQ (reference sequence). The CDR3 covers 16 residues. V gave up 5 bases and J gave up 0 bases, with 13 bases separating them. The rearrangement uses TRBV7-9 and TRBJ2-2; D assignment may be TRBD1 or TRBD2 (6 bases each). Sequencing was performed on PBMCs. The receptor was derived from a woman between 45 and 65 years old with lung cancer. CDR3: CASSPWGAPNTGELFF. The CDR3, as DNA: TGTGCCAGCAGCCCCTGGGGGGCCCCGAACACCGGGGAGCTGTTTTTT.